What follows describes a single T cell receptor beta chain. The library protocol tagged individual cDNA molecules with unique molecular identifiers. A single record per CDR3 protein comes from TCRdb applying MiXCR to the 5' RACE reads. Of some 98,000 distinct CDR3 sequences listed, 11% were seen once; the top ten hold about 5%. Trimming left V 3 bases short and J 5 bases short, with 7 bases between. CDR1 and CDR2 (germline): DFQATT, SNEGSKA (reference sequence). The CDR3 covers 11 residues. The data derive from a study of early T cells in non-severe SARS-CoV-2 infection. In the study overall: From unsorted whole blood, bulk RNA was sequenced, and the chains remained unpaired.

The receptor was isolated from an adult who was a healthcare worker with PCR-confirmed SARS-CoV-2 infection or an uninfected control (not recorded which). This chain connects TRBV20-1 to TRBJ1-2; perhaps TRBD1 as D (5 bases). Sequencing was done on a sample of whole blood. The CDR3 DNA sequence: TGCAGTGCTAGCAGGGCTTATGGCTACACCTTC. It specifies CSASRAYGYTF.